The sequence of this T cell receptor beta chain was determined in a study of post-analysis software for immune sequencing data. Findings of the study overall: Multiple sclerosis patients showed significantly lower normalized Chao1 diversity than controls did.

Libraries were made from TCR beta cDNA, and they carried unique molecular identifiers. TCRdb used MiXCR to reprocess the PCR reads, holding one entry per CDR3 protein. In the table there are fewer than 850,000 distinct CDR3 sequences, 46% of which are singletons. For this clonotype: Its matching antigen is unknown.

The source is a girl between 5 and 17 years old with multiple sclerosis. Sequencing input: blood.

CDR3 sequence reads: CASSPPSGGRGYTF. The CDR3 nucleotides are TGTGCCAGCAGTCCCCCGTCGGGGGGGAGGGGCTACACCTTC. This chain joins TRBV28 and TRBJ1-2; the D gene is possibly TRBD1 (5 bases). This CDR3 has 14 residues. Looked up from germline, CDR1 is MDHEN and CDR2 is SYDVKM. V was pared by 5 bases and J by 8 bases, with 18 bases between.